This T cell receptor beta chain was profiled in a study of T cells in Graves' hyperthyroidism and ophthalmopathy. Amplified TCR beta CDR3 regions derived from RNA transcripts. The HTBI set primed first-round TCR CDR3 RT-PCR. TCRdb re-analysed the multiplex PCR reads in MiXCR, keeping a single row per CDR3 protein. The data show some 440,000 distinct CDR3 sequences, roughly 14% seen once. The CDR3 loop spans 13 amino acids. V shed 5 bases and J shed 6 bases, with 12 bases lying between them. Germline lookup yields CDR1 KGHDR and CDR2 SFDVKD. The source of this sequence is a woman between 18 and 29 years old with Graves' hyperthyroidism. The sequenced sample was blood. The chain carries TRBV24-1 and TRBJ1-2; D might be TRBD1 (5 bases). CDR3: CATSGLGTNGYTF. The CDR3 nucleotides read TGTGCCACCAGTGGCCTCGGGACGAATGGCTACACCTTC.